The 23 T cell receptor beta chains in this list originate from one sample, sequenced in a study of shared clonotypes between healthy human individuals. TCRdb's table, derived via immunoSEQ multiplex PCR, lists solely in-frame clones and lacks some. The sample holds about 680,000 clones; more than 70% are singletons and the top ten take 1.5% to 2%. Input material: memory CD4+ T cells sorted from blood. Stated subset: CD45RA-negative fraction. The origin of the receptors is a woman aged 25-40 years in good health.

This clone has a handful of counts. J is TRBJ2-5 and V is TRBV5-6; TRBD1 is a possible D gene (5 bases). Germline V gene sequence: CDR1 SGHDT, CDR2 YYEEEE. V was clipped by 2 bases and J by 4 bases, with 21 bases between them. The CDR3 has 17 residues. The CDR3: CASSLITGLGSGETQYF. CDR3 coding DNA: TGTGCCAGCAGCTTAATAACAGGTTTAGGGTCTGGAGAGACCCAGTACTTC.

CDR3 protein: CASRIPGSPGQPQHF. The CDR3 DNA is TGTGCCAGTAGGATCCCCGGAAGCCCAGGGCAGCCCCAGCATTTT. This chain uses TRBV19 with TRBJ1-5; D might be TRBD1 (5 bases). V was shortened by 6 bases and J by 7 bases, with 19 bases between the two germline ends. Germline V gene data show CDR1 as LNHDA and CDR2 as SQIVND (reference sequence). The CDR3 length is 15 residues. Combining the CDR3 with reference TRBV19 and TRBJ1-5 gives the whole variable domain DGGITQSPKYLFRKEGQNVTLSCEQNLNHDAMYWYRQDPGQGLRLIYYSQIVNDFQKGDIAEGYSVSREKKESFPLTVTSAQKNPTAFYLCASRIPGSPGQPQHFGDGTRLSIL.

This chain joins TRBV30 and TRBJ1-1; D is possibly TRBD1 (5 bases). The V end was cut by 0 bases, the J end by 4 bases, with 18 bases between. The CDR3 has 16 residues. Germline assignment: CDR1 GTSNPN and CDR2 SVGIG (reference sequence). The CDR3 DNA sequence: TGTGCCTGGAGTGTAGGTGGTGGGGCTTGGGGCACTGAAGCTTTCTTT. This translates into CAWSVGGGAWGTEAFF. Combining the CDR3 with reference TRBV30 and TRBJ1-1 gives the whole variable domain SQTIHQWPATLVQPVGSPLSLECTVEGTSNPNLYWYRQAAGRGLQLLFYSVGIGQISSEVPQNLSASRPQDRQFILSSKKLLLSDSGFYLCAWSVGGGAWGTEAFFGQGTRLTVV.

CDR3 bases: TGTGCCATCAGTGGCGGGACTAGCAGCGACAATGAGCAGTTCTTC. This encodes CAISGGTSSDNEQFF. The chain combines TRBV10-3 with TRBJ2-1; 9 positions match TRBD2. Germline trimming cut 4 bases from V and 5 bases from J; bases unmatched to any gene: 6. CDR3 size: 15 residues. From germline, CDR1 is ENHRY and CDR2 SYGVKD.

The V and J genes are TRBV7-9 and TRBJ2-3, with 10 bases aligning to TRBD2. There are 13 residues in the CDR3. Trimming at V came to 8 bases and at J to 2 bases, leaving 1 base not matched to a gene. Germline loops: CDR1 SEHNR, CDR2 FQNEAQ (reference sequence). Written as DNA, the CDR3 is TGTGCCAGCGGGACTAGCGACACAGATACGCAGTATTTT. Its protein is CASGTSDTDTQYF.

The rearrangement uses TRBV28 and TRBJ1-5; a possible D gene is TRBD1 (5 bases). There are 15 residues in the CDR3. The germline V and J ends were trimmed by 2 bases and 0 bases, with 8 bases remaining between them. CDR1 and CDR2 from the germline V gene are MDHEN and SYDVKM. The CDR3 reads CASSLDGASNQPQHF. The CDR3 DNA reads TGTGCCAGCAGTTTAGATGGGGCTAGCAATCAGCCCCAGCATTTT.

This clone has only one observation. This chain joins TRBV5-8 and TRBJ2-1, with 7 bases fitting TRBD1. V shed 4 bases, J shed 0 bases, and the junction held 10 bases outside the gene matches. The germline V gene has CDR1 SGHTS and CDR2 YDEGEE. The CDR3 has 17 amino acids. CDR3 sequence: CASSNTPGGRSYNEQFF. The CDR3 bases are TGTGCCAGCAGCAACACCCCAGGGGGACGCTCCTACAATGAGCAGTTCTTC.

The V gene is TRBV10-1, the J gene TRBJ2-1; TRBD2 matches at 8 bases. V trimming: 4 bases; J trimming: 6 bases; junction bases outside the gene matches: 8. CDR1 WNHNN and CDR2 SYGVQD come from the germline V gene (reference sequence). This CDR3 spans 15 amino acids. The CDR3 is CASSGRAGAGNEQFF. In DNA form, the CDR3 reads TGCGCCAGCAGTGGGCGAGCGGGAGCGGGCAATGAGCAGTTCTTC.

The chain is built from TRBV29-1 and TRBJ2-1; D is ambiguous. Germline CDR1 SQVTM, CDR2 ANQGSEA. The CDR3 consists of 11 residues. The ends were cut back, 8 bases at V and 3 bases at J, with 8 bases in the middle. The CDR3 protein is CSLENYNEQFF. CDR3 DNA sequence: TGCAGCCTCGAGAACTACAATGAGCAGTTCTTC.

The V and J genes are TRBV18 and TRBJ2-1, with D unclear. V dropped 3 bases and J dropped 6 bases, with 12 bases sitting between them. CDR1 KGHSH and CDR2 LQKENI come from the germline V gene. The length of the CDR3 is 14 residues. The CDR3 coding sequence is TGTGCCAGCTCACCGTCGAGAGCTGGCAATGAGCAGTTCTTC. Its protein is CASSPSRAGNEQFF. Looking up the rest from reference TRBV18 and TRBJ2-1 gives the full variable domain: NAGVMQNPRHLVRRRGQEARLRCSPMKGHSHVYWYRQLPEEGLKFMVYLQKENIIDESGMPKERFSAEFPKEGPSILRIQQVVRGDSAAYFCASSPSRAGNEQFFGPGTRLTVL.

The DNA of the CDR3 is TGCGCCAGCAGCTTGGGGGAGCCAGGGTTGTACGAGCAGTACTTC. It translates to CASSLGEPGLYEQYF. The chain carries TRBV5-1 and TRBJ2-7; D could derive from TRBD1 or TRBD2 (5 bases each). Germline V gives CDR1 SGHRS, CDR2 YFSETQ. Deletions cut 0 bases from V and 4 bases from J, with 14 bases between. This CDR3 spans 15 amino acids.

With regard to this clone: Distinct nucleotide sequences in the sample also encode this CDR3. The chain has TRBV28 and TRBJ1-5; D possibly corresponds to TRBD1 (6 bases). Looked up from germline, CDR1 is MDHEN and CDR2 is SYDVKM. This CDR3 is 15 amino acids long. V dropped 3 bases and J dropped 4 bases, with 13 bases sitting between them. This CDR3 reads CASSFAGARNQPQHF. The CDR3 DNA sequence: TGTGCCAGCAGTTTCGCGGGGGCTCGTAATCAGCCCCAGCATTTT. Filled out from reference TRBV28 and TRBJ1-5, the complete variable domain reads DVKVTQSSRYLVKRTGEKVFLECVQDMDHENMFWYRQDPGLGLRLIYFSYDVKMKEKGDIPEGYSVSREKKERFSLILESASTNQTSMYLCASSFAGARNQPQHFGDGTRLSIL.

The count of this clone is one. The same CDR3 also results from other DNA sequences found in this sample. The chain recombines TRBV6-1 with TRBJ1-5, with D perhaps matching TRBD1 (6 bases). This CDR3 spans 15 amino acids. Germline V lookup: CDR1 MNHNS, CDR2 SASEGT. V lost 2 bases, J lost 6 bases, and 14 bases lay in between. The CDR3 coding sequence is TGTGCCAGCAGTGAAAGAGGGGGGGTGGGTCAGCCCCAGCATTTT. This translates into CASSERGGVGQPQHF.

DNA for the CDR3: TGTGCCAGCAGCAGCTCCTTCCCGGGCAATGAGCAGTTCTTC. Translated, it gives CASSSSFPGNEQFF. The V and J genes are TRBV7-2 and TRBJ2-1; no clear D gene. The CDR3 sequence is 14 residues long. Trimming took 5 bases from V and 6 from J, leaving 14 bases between them. Germline lookup yields CDR1 SGHTA and CDR2 FQGNSA. Complete variable domain (other parts from reference TRBV7-2 and TRBJ2-1): GAGVSQSPSNKVTEKGKDVELRCDPISGHTALYWYRQSLGQGLEFLIYFQGNSAPDKSGLPSDRFSAERTGGSVSTLTIQRTQQEDSAVYLCASSSSFPGNEQFFGPGTRLTVL.

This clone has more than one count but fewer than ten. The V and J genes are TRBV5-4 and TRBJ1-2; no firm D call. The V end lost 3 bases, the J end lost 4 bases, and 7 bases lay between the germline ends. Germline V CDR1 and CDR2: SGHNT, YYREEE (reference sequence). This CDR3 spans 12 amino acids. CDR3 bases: TGTGCCAGCAGCTCCCACAGCTATGGCTACACCTTC. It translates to CASSSHSYGYTF.

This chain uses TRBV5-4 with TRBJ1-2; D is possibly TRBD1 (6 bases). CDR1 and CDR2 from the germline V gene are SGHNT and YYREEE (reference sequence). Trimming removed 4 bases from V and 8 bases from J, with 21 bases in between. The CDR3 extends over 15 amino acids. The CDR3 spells CASSPGRQELSGYTF. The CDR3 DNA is TGTGCCAGCAGCCCTGGTAGACAGGAACTATCAGGCTACACCTTC.

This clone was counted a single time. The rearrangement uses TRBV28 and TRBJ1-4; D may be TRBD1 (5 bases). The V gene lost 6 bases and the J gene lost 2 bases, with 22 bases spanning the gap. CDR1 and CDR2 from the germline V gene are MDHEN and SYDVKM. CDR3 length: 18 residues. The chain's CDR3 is CASSPPLFGRGTNEKLFF. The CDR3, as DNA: TGTGCCAGCAGCCCCCCACTCTTCGGGCGGGGCACTAATGAAAAACTGTTTTTT.

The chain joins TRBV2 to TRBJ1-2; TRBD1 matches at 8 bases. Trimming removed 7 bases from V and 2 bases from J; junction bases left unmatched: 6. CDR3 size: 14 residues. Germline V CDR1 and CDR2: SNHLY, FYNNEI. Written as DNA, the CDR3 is TGTGCCAGCAAGCGGGACAGGCTAAACTATGGCTACACCTTC. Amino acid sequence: CASKRDRLNYGYTF.

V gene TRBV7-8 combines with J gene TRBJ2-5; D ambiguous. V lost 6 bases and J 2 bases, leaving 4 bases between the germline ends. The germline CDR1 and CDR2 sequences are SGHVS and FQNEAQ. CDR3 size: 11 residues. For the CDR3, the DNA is TGTGCCAGCAGTTTACAAGAGACCCAGTACTTC. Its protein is CASSLQETQYF.

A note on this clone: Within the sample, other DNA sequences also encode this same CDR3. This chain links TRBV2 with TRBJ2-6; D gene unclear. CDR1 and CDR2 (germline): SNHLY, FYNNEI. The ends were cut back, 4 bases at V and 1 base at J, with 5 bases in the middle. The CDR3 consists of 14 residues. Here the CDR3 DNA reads TGTGCCAGCAGTGTGAGGTCTGGGGCCAACGTCCTGACTTTC. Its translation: CASSVRSGANVLTF.

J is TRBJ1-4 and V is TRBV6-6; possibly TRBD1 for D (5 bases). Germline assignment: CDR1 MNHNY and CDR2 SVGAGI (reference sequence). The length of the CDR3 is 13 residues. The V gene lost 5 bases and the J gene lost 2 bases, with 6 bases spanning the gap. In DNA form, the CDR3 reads TGTGCCAGCAGTAGGGGTACTAATGAAAAACTGTTTTTT. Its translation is CASSRGTNEKLFF.

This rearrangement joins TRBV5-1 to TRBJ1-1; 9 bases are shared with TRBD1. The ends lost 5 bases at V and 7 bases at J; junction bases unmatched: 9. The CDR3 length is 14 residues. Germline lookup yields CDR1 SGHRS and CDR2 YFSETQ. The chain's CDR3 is CASRAWDRVGEAFF. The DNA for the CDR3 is TGCGCCAGCAGGGCCTGGGACAGGGTTGGTGAAGCTTTCTTT.

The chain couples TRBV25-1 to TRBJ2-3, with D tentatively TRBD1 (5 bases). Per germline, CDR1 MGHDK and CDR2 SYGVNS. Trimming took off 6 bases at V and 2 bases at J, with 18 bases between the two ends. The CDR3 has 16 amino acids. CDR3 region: CASRRSGQGNTDTQYF. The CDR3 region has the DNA TGTGCCAGCAGGCGATCCGGGCAGGGAAACACAGATACGCAGTATTTT. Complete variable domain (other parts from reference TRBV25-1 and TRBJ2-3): EADIYQTPRYLVIGTGKKITLECSQTMGHDKMYWYQQDPGMELHLIHYSYGVNSTEKGDLSSESTVSRIRTEHFPLTLESARPSHTSQYLCASRRSGQGNTDTQYFGPGTRLTVL.